This paragraph reports one T cell receptor (beta chain). The sample originates from a study of T cell changes during pregnancy in multiple sclerosis. Only in-frame clones appear in the TCRdb table, and some are missing; sequencing was by immunoSEQ multiplex PCR. The sample has 20,000 to 25,000 clones; 85% to 90% are singletons. CDR3 length: 11 residues. Germline CDR1 and CDR2: LNHDA and SQIVND (reference sequence). Trimming removed 4 bases at V and 4 bases at J, with 4 bases between. This sample comprised CD8+ T cells from peripheral blood mononuclear cells, obtained in the first trimester of pregnancy. V and J are TRBV19 and TRBJ1-1; D remains unclear. This clonotype originated in a female donor with multiple sclerosis, enrolled in a pregnancy study. The CDR3 DNA reads TGTGCCAGTAGTAAGAGCACTGAAGCTTTCTTT. It yields the protein CASSKSTEAFF.